The 8 T cell receptor beta chains below all came from one sample that was sequenced in a study of blood T cell repertoires in COVID-19. The table came from immunoSEQ multiplex PCR; TCRdb's copy has only in-frame clones and leaves some out. The sample shows some 280,000 clones, around 90% of them seen only once. The sample taken for sequencing was peripheral blood. The source of these receptors is a woman in her thirties or forties who had recovered from COVID-19.

This chain joins TRBV6-5 and TRBJ1-3, with D unresolved. V was shortened by 5 bases and J by 4 bases, with 6 bases between the two germline ends. Germline assignment: CDR1 MNHEY and CDR2 SVGAGI. The CDR3 runs to 12 residues. CDR3 amino acids: CASSPRGNTIYF. The CDR3 bases are TGTGCCAGCAGTCCGCGGGGAAACACCATATATTTT.

This clone has just one count. This sequence joins TRBV2 and TRBJ2-3, with D possibly matching TRBD2 (5 bases). This CDR3 has 15 amino acids. Germline V gene sequence: CDR1 SNHLY, CDR2 FYNNEI. V gave up 5 bases and J gave up 0 bases, with 12 bases separating them. For the CDR3, the DNA is TGTGCCAGCAGTCTCCGAAGCGGAAGCACAGATACGCAGTATTTT. Amino acids: CASSLRSGSTDTQYF.

The chain couples TRBV7-9 to TRBJ1-2; D is unresolved. The CDR3 has 15 amino acids. Per the germline V gene, CDR1 is SEHNR and CDR2 is FQNEAQ (reference sequence). Trimming took off 1 base at V and 3 bases at J, with 12 bases between the two ends. The CDR3 DNA reads as TGTGCCAGCAGCTTAGTTGGAGATGGAGACTATGGCTACACCTTC. It is translated as CASSLVGDGDYGYTF.

The chain combines TRBV7-9 with TRBJ2-1, with 8 bases that match TRBD2. V lost 1 base to trimming and J lost 0 bases; unmatched junction nucleotides: 5. Germline lookup yields CDR1 SEHNR and CDR2 FQNEAQ (reference sequence). The CDR3 has 17 residues. In nucleotides, the CDR3 is TGTGCCAGCAGCTTAGGAAAGCGGGAGCGCTCCTACAATGAGCAGTTCTTC. Amino acid sequence: CASSLGKRERSYNEQFF.

This rearrangement joins TRBV5-8 to TRBJ1-3; weak D call: TRBD1 (5 bases). The CDR3 has 12 residues. Germline lookup yields CDR1 SGHTS and CDR2 YDEGEE. Trimming removed 0 bases from V and 8 bases from J, with 6 bases in between. CDR3 in amino acids: CASSLGRDTIYF. The CDR3 DNA sequence: TGTGCCAGCAGCTTGGGCAGGGACACCATATATTTT.

This chain joins TRBV5-4 and TRBJ1-1; 9 bases fit TRBD1. The CDR3 is 15 amino acids. Germline assignment: CDR1 SGHNT and CDR2 YYREEE (reference sequence). With V trimmed by 3 bases and J by 2 bases, 5 bases remained unmatched. In DNA form, the CDR3 reads TGTGCCAGCAGCTCCCGGGACAGGGCTAACACTGAAGCTTTCTTT. As protein: CASSSRDRANTEAFF.

The sample holds one count of this clone. This sequence joins TRBV9 and TRBJ1-1; 8 bases are shared with TRBD1. Trimming cost V 4 bases and J 4 bases; bases outside gene matches: 3. Germline CDR1 and CDR2: SGDLS and YYNGEE. The CDR3 consists of 13 residues. The CDR3, as DNA: TGTGCCAGCAGCTACACAGGGGGCACTGAAGCTTTCTTT. Its protein is CASSYTGGTEAFF.

The chain joins TRBV12-3 or TRBV12-4 to TRBJ2-2, with D unclear. Deletions cut 1 base from V and 6 bases from J, with 6 bases between. The CDR3 totals 13 residues. CDR3 nucleotides: TGTGCCAGCAGTTTAGGGCAGGCCGGGGAGCTGTTTTTT. Its translation: CASSLGQAGELFF.